These 19 T cell receptor beta chains were all obtained from the same sample, sequenced in a study of identifying expanded T cells in peripheral blood (dated by TCRdb to about 2019). The method was the immunoSEQ multiplex PCR assay. Entries here come from immuneACCESS through TCRdb and include only in-frame sequences with V and J called. Some clones fail to appear in such tables; in the studies checked, an unresolved V gene covers under half of the shortfall, and the cause of the remainder is unknown. The sample yields around 100,000 clones; 75% to 90% were counted once. The top ten clonotypes cover 5.5% of the sample. Sequenced sample: blood. Receptors originate from a person aged 18 to 70 in good health.

The chain uses TRBV28 and TRBJ1-2; 8 positions match TRBD1. The CDR3 extends over 16 amino acids. The germline gives CDR1 MDHEN, CDR2 SYDVKM. V was pared by 5 bases and J by 5 bases, with 13 bases of the junction left unmatched. The CDR3 DNA is TGTGCCAGCAGTCAAACGCGGACAGGGTCCCCATATGGCTACACCTTC. As protein: CASSQTRTGSPYGYTF.

This chain joins TRBV12-5 and TRBJ2-1; D call uncertain. The CDR3 is made up of 16 amino acids. CDR1 and CDR2 from the germline V gene are LGHNT and FRNRAP. The V end was cut by 0 bases, the J end by 8 bases, with 17 bases between. The CDR3 loop reads CASGLVLRLGSHEQFF. The CDR3 coding sequence is TGTGCTAGTGGTTTGGTACTCCGCTTGGGGTCTCATGAGCAGTTCTTC.

V usage is TRBV19 and J usage is TRBJ1-5; TRBD1 matches at 9 bases. This CDR3 has 14 amino acids. V was clipped by 7 bases and J by 7 bases; unmatched bases: 8. The germline V gene has CDR1 LNHDA and CDR2 SQIVND (reference sequence). CDR3: CASTPGQGGQPQHF. In DNA form, the CDR3 reads TGTGCCAGTACACCGGGACAGGGTGGACAGCCCCAGCATTTT.

The J gene is TRBJ1-2, the V gene TRBV19; perhaps TRBD1 as D (5 bases). Trimming cost V 3 bases and J 6 bases, with 11 bases left between them. CDR3 size: 13 residues. Germline CDR1 is LNHDA and CDR2 is SQIVND (reference sequence). The chain's CDR3 is CASSIGGADGYTF. The CDR3, as DNA: TGTGCCAGTAGTATCGGGGGAGCGGATGGCTACACCTTC.

The chain employs TRBV30 and TRBJ2-7; 11 nucleotides line up with TRBD1. Germline V lookup: CDR1 GTSNPN, CDR2 SVGIG (reference sequence). The V and J ends lost 4 bases and 2 bases, in that order; junction bases with no gene match: 10. This CDR3 has 16 amino acids. The CDR3 nucleotides are TGTGCCTGGAAGTCAGGACAGGGGGCTTATCCCTACGAGCAGTACTTC. The encoded protein is CAWKSGQGAYPYEQYF. The full variable domain, rest sourced from reference TRBV30 and TRBJ2-7, is SQTIHQWPATLVQPVGSPLSLECTVEGTSNPNLYWYRQAAGRGLQLLFYSVGIGQISSEVPQNLSASRPQDRQFILSSKKLLLSDSGFYLCAWKSGQGAYPYEQYFGPGTRLTVT.

V usage is TRBV9 and J usage is TRBJ2-5; the D is unclear. Germline loops: CDR1 SGDLS, CDR2 YYNGEE. Between the trimmed V and J ends, which lost 4 bases and 4 bases, there was a span of 14 bases. The CDR3 totals 14 residues. The DNA for the CDR3 is TGTGCCAGCAGCACCCCCCTTGAAGCAGAGACCCAGTACTTC. Translating gives CASSTPLEAETQYF.

The chain uses TRBV6-1 and TRBJ2-5; TRBD1 might be the D (6 bases). V lost 2 bases, J lost 4 bases, and 11 bases lay in between. This CDR3 has 14 residues. CDR1 MNHNS and CDR2 SASEGT come from the germline V gene. The CDR3 spells CASSEMGAPETQYF. The CDR3 region has the DNA TGTGCCAGCAGTGAAATGGGGGCTCCAGAGACCCAGTACTTC.

This clone showed up just a few times. J is TRBJ1-3 and V is TRBV2; TRBD1 is a possible D gene (5 bases). The CDR3 runs 12 residues. Trimming stripped 3 bases from V and 8 bases from J, with 8 bases between. The germline CDR1 and CDR2 sequences are SNHLY and FYNNEI. The CDR3 spells CASSDRGYTIYF. The CDR3, as DNA: TGTGCCAGCAGTGATAGGGGATACACCATATATTTT. Complete variable domain (other parts from reference TRBV2 and TRBJ1-3): EPEVTQTPSHQVTQMGQEVILRCVPISNHLYFYWYRQILGQKVEFLVSFYNNEISEKSEIFDDQFSVERPDGSNFTLKIRSTKLEDSAMYFCASSDRGYTIYFGEGSWLTVV.

The CDR3 sequence is CAWSYQGDVGYTF. The CDR3 bases are TGTGCCTGGAGTTATCAGGGAGACGTAGGCTACACCTTC. The V and J genes are TRBV30 and TRBJ1-2, with D possibly matching TRBD1 (5 bases). This CDR3 contains 13 residues. The V gene's germline CDR1 is GTSNPN and CDR2 SVGIG (reference sequence). Trimming removed 2 bases at V and 8 bases at J, with 15 bases between.

The genes are TRBV4-3 and TRBJ1-2; D is undetermined. This CDR3 comprises 13 residues. Germline CDR1 and CDR2: LGHNA and YSLEER. Trimming pared 1 base from V and 8 bases from J, leaving 11 bases between. DNA of the CDR3: TGCGCCAGCAGCCAAGGGCAGAGGACGGGCTACACCTTC. It yields the protein CASSQGQRTGYTF.

This chain joins TRBV5-4 and TRBJ2-5, with 8 nucleotides matching TRBD2. The germline CDR1 and CDR2 sequences are SGHNT and YYREEE (reference sequence). J gave up 1 base and V 4 bases, and 6 bases lay outside the gene matches. CDR3 size: 15 residues. The CDR3: CASSTGGAVQETQYF. Here the CDR3 DNA reads TGTGCCAGCAGCACGGGGGGGGCAGTCCAAGAGACCCAGTACTTC.

The chain carries TRBV11-3 and TRBJ2-7; 12 bases agree with TRBD2. The V and J ends lost 10 bases and 4 bases, in that order; junction bases with no gene match: 11. This CDR3 is built from 15 residues. Germline CDR1 SGHNT, CDR2 YENEEA. CDR3 coding DNA: TGTGCCACCTCACCCTCCGGACTAGCGGGATACGAGCAGTACTTC. Protein sequence: CATSPSGLAGYEQYF.

This clone was observed once. This chain links TRBV18 with TRBJ1-2; D is unresolved. From germline, CDR1 is KGHSH and CDR2 LQKENI. This CDR3 comprises 15 residues. The V and J ends lost 1 base and 4 bases respectively, with 13 bases between them. The CDR3 reads CASSPLDPAPYGYTF. The CDR3 bases are TGTGCCAGCTCACCACTCGACCCAGCCCCCTATGGCTACACCTTC.

The rearrangement links TRBV11-2 to TRBJ2-7; D is ambiguous. The CDR3 has 13 residues. Germline assignment: CDR1 SGHAT and CDR2 FQNNGV. Trimming pared 3 bases from V and 0 bases from J, leaving 6 bases between. The CDR3 bases are TGTGCCAGCAGCTTGCCGAGCTCCTACGAGCAGTACTTC. Translating gives CASSLPSSYEQYF. The full variable domain, rest sourced from reference TRBV11-2 and TRBJ2-7, is EAGVAQSPRYKIIEKRQSVAFWCNPISGHATLYWYQQILGQGPKLLIQFQNNGVVDDSQLPKDRFSAERLKGVDSTLKIQPAKLEDSAVYLCASSLPSSYEQYFGPGTRLTVT.

The V gene is TRBV11-3, the J gene TRBJ2-3; no firm D call. Germline V gene data show CDR1 as SGHNT and CDR2 as YENEEA. The CDR3 runs to 13 residues. V shed 1 base and J shed 3 bases, with 5 bases lying between them. In DNA, the CDR3 is TGTGCCAGCAGCTTAGGCGGTACAGATACGCAGTATTTT. It codes for CASSLGGTDTQYF.

The gene calls are TRBV5-1 and TRBJ1-1; D may be TRBD1 (6 bases). Per the germline V gene, CDR1 is SGHRS and CDR2 is YFSETQ. The CDR3 contains 14 residues. The V end lost 3 bases, the J end lost 1 base, and 10 bases lay between the germline ends. CDR3 loop: CASSSKTGNTEAFF. The CDR3 nucleotides read TGCGCCAGCAGCTCAAAGACAGGGAACACTGAAGCTTTCTTT.

J is TRBJ1-1 and V is TRBV5-1; D is perhaps TRBD1 (6 bases). The length of the CDR3 is 13 residues. Germline CDR1 reads SGHRS; CDR2 reads YFSETQ. Trimming took 4 bases from V and 4 from J, leaving 11 bases between them. CDR3 in amino acids: CASSPDSRTEAFF. The DNA for the CDR3 is TGCGCCAGCAGCCCGGACAGCCGCACTGAAGCTTTCTTT.

The rearrangement joins TRBV18 to TRBJ1-1, with D unresolved. V lost 2 bases and J 4 bases, leaving 11 bases between the germline ends. The CDR3 spans 14 residues. Per the germline V gene, CDR1 is KGHSH and CDR2 is LQKENI. The CDR3 nucleotides are TGTGCCAGCTCACCATTGGGCGCGGGCACTGAAGCTTTCTTT. Amino acids: CASSPLGAGTEAFF.

The V call is TRBV28, the J call TRBJ1-6; D is unclear. With 3 bases removed from V and 14 bases from J, the gap between germline ends came to 14 bases. Per germline, CDR1 MDHEN and CDR2 SYDVKM. The CDR3 runs 13 residues. The CDR3 loop reads CASSLGSLGTLHF. Written as DNA, the CDR3 is TGTGCCAGCAGTTTGGGGTCTCTAGGCACCCTCCACTTT.